Below are 23 T cell receptor beta chains sequenced from a single sample in a study of a mutant IDH1 vaccine in newly diagnosed glioma. These receptors' antigens are unknown. Noted time point: week 23, last vaccination. A single vaccine dose contained 300 ug of mutant IDH1 20-mer peptide, and topical imiquimod was used with it. Using immunoSEQ multiplex PCR, the repertoire was profiled, and TCRdb retains in-frame clones only, with some absent. The sample has tens of thousands of clones, about three quarters seen once. The sequencing used PBMCs, collected from a glioma patient whose treatment included an IDH1 peptide vaccine. The receptors were gathered from a woman aged 40 to 50 with glioma. Some clones in this sample may be carry-over from other donors' samples.

The rearrangement uses TRBV9 and TRBJ1-3; D remains unclear. CDR3 length: 13 residues. Trimming stripped 6 bases from V and 0 bases from J, with 7 bases between. From germline, CDR1 is SGDLS and CDR2 YYNGEE. For the CDR3, the DNA is TGTGCCAGCACCCACTCCTCTGGAAACACCATATATTTT. Translated, it gives CASTHSSGNTIYF.

The V and J genes are TRBV30 and TRBJ1-3, with D uncertain. Germline lookup yields CDR1 GTSNPN and CDR2 SVGIG (reference sequence). Trimming shortened V by 0 bases and J by 2 bases, and 8 bases separated the two germline ends. This CDR3 region has 14 residues. As DNA, the CDR3 is TGTGCCTGGAGTGTACTAGGTACTGGAAACACCATATATTTT. Translating gives CAWSVLGTGNTIYF.

This clone showed up just a few times. The CDR3 sequence is CASSGFVNEQFF. The CDR3 DNA follows: TGTGCCAGCAGTGGGTTCGTGAATGAGCAGTTCTTC. The V call is TRBV2, the J call TRBJ2-1; D remains unclear. V dropped 4 bases and J dropped 7 bases, with 8 bases sitting between them. Germline V gene lookup returns CDR1 SNHLY and CDR2 FYNNEI. This CDR3 is 12 amino acids long.

The J gene is TRBJ2-7, the V gene TRBV11-2; 7 bases agree with TRBD2. Per germline, CDR1 SGHAT and CDR2 FQNNGV. This CDR3 contains 15 residues. With V trimmed by 2 bases and J by 2 bases, 6 bases remained unmatched. The CDR3 DNA is TGTGCCAGCAGCTTAAGGGCGGGGGACCCCTACGAGCAGTACTTC. As protein: CASSLRAGDPYEQYF.

This chain uses TRBV10-2 with TRBJ2-3; 8 positions match TRBD2. CDR1 is WSHSY, CDR2 SAAADI, per germline. The ends lost 2 bases at V and 14 bases at J; junction bases unmatched: 9. CDR3 length: 13 amino acids. CDR3 in amino acids: CASSETRGGQGYF. In DNA form, the CDR3 reads TGCGCCAGCAGTGAGACCCGCGGGGGGCAAGGGTATTTT.

This sequence joins TRBV28 and TRBJ2-7; D gene unclear. CDR3 length: 13 residues. Trimming took 2 bases from V and 3 from J, leaving 8 bases between them. Germline V CDR1 and CDR2: MDHEN, SYDVKM. The CDR3 region is CASSLVNIYEQYF. As DNA, the CDR3 is TGTGCCAGCAGTTTAGTGAACATCTACGAGCAGTACTTC.

The chain joins TRBV7-6 to TRBJ1-1; perhaps TRBD1 as D (5 bases). V dropped 5 bases and J dropped 2 bases, with 24 bases sitting between them. The CDR3 sequence is 18 residues long. Germline V gives CDR1 SGHVS, CDR2 FNYEAQ. CDR3 DNA: TGTGCCAGCAGCCCCTGGAGGCGGGGCTACTCCTCAAACACTGAAGCTTTCTTT. Its protein is CASSPWRRGYSSNTEAFF.

This chain joins TRBV5-1 and TRBJ2-5; possible D gene TRBD2, 6 bases. The germline V and J ends were trimmed by 6 bases and 2 bases, with 11 bases remaining between them. Germline assignment: CDR1 SGHRS and CDR2 YFSETQ. The CDR3 runs 13 residues. CDR3 sequence: CASTPGLQETQYF. The DNA for the CDR3 is TGCGCCAGCACCCCGGGACTTCAAGAGACCCAGTACTTC.

The chain has TRBV5-1 and TRBJ2-2; D tentatively reads TRBD1 or TRBD2 (5 bases each). Per the germline V gene, CDR1 is SGHRS and CDR2 is YFSETQ. CDR3 length: 15 residues. V lost 3 bases, J lost 7 bases, and 16 bases lay in between. As DNA, the CDR3 is TGCGCCAGCAGCTCCCGAGAGGGGCCTAGCGGGGAGCTGTTTTTT. Residues: CASSSREGPSGELFF.

The V call is TRBV19, the J call TRBJ1-1; D is uncertain. Per the germline V gene, CDR1 is LNHDA and CDR2 is SQIVND (reference sequence). V lost 11 bases, J lost 1 base, and 8 bases lay in between. This CDR3 comprises 11 residues. CDR3 residues: CASQRNTEAFF. DNA of the CDR3: TGTGCCTCACAAAGGAACACTGAAGCTTTCTTT.

This clone was counted a single time. The rearrangement uses TRBV5-1 and TRBJ1-2; possible D gene TRBD1, 5 bases. This CDR3 region has 15 residues. The V gene lost 2 bases and the J gene lost 1 base, with 12 bases spanning the gap. Germline CDR1 and CDR2: SGHRS and YFSETQ. The CDR3 DNA reads TGCGCCAGCAGCTTTTCCGGGACGGATAACTATGGCTACACCTTC. It codes for CASSFSGTDNYGYTF.

This clone came up a few times. The rearrangement uses TRBV9 and TRBJ1-1; D remains ambiguous. Trimming stripped 3 bases from V and 1 base from J, with 4 bases between. The CDR3 runs to 12 residues. The germline CDR1 and CDR2 sequences are SGDLS and YYNGEE. The CDR3 nucleotides read TGTGCCAGCAGCGCCAAGAACACTGAAGCTTTCTTT. Amino acids: CASSAKNTEAFF.

This clone was recorded only once. The rearrangement uses TRBV11-2 and TRBJ1-3; tentative D call: TRBD1 (5 bases). V gave up 3 bases and J gave up 3 bases, with 12 bases separating them. Germline V gives CDR1 SGHAT, CDR2 FQNNGV. The CDR3 runs 15 residues. In nucleotides, the CDR3 is TGTGCCAGCAGCTTCCTTGAGGGGCTTGGAAACACCATATATTTT. Amino acid sequence: CASSFLEGLGNTIYF. The full variable domain, rest sourced from reference TRBV11-2 and TRBJ1-3, is EAGVAQSPRYKIIEKRQSVAFWCNPISGHATLYWYQQILGQGPKLLIQFQNNGVVDDSQLPKDRFSAERLKGVDSTLKIQPAKLEDSAVYLCASSFLEGLGNTIYFGEGSWLTVV.

This rearrangement joins TRBV23-1 to TRBJ2-3; 7 bases are shared with TRBD1. TRBV23-1 is known as an ORF, though its function is uncertain. The V segment lost 2 bases and the J segment 6 bases; nucleotides outside the gene matches: 8. CDR3 length: 15 amino acids. CDR3 nucleotides: TGCGCCAGCAGTCAAGGCAGGGGGTTCTCGGATACGCAGTATTTT. Its protein is CASSQGRGFSDTQYF.

The chain couples TRBV5-1 to TRBJ2-5; D is perhaps TRBD2 (5 bases). V lost 4 bases, J lost 4 bases, and 14 bases lay in between. CDR3 size: 14 residues. CDR1 is SGHRS and CDR2 is YFSETQ in the germline V gene. CDR3 coding DNA: TGCGCCAGCAGCGACCCTCAAGGGAGAGAGACCCAGTACTTC. Translation gives CASSDPQGRETQYF.

Concerning this clone itself: A much larger clonotype is one base distant, so this may be a read error. The V call is TRBV27, the J call TRBJ2-3; 9 bases match TRBD2. V lost 5 bases, J lost 2 bases, and 2 bases stayed unmatched. The CDR3 loop spans 14 amino acids. CDR1 is MNHEY, CDR2 SMNVEV, per germline (reference sequence). The CDR3 here is CASSERGDTDTQYF. CDR3 in DNA: TGTGCCAGCAGTGAGCGGGGGGACACAGATACGCAGTATTTT.

The V call is TRBV6-1, the J call TRBJ2-1; D gene unclear. Per germline, CDR1 MNHNS and CDR2 SASEGT. The CDR3 has 14 amino acids. The V gene lost 5 bases and the J gene lost 3 bases, with 11 bases spanning the gap. The CDR3 loop is CASSSEPYYNEQFF. Here the CDR3 DNA reads TGTGCCAGCAGTTCCGAACCGTACTACAATGAGCAGTTCTTC.

The rearrangement uses TRBV12-5 and TRBJ1-5, with a tentative D call TRBD1 (5 bases). The CDR3 loop spans 11 amino acids. V was clipped by 1 base and J by 12 bases, with 7 bases between them. Germline CDR1 reads LGHNT; CDR2 reads FRNRAP. As DNA, the CDR3 is TGTGCTAGTGGTTTGGACAGGAACCAGCATTTT. Its translation: CASGLDRNQHF.

The chain employs TRBV2 and TRBJ1-5; D is undetermined. Germline CDR1 and CDR2: SNHLY and FYNNEI. CDR3 size: 13 residues. The V and J ends lost 5 bases and 2 bases respectively, with 7 bases between them. The CDR3 sequence: CASSPNGNQPQHF. The CDR3 coding sequence is TGTGCCAGCAGTCCCAATGGCAATCAGCCCCAGCATTTT.

The genes are TRBV12-5 and TRBJ2-7; tentatively, D is TRBD1 (5 bases). Germline values: CDR1 LGHNT, CDR2 FRNRAP. The CDR3 has 16 residues. V was clipped by 4 bases and J by 3 bases, with 19 bases between them. The CDR3: CASGSYPGAQGYEQYF. CDR3 in DNA: TGTGCTAGTGGTTCCTACCCGGGCGCCCAGGGCTACGAGCAGTACTTC.

The chain links TRBV2 to TRBJ2-7; D might be TRBD2 (5 bases). The CDR3 is 13 amino acids. The V gene's germline CDR1 is SNHLY and CDR2 FYNNEI. The V gene lost 7 bases and the J gene lost 3 bases, with 13 bases spanning the gap. The chain's CDR3 is CASNVGSRYEQYF. The CDR3 DNA reads TGTGCCAGCAACGTGGGGAGCCGCTACGAGCAGTACTTC.

This chain uses TRBV5-1 with TRBJ1-2; D is uncertain. V was shortened by 7 bases and J by 3 bases, with 19 bases between the two germline ends. The CDR3 loop spans 15 amino acids. The germline V gene encodes CDR1 SGHRS and CDR2 YFSETQ. CDR3 region: CASRSVSTKDYGYTF. DNA for the CDR3: TGCGCCAGCCGCTCGGTCTCAACTAAGGACTATGGCTACACCTTC.

The chain carries TRBV30 and TRBJ2-6, with TRBD2 matching 8 bases. V lost 6 bases and J lost 4; bases outside the gene matches: 8. Germline CDR1 GTSNPN, CDR2 SVGIG (reference sequence). The CDR3 has 15 residues. CDR3 sequence reads: CACRGGAQGANVLTF. The CDR3 region has the DNA TGTGCCTGCCGGGGGGGGGCACAGGGGGCCAACGTCCTGACTTTC.